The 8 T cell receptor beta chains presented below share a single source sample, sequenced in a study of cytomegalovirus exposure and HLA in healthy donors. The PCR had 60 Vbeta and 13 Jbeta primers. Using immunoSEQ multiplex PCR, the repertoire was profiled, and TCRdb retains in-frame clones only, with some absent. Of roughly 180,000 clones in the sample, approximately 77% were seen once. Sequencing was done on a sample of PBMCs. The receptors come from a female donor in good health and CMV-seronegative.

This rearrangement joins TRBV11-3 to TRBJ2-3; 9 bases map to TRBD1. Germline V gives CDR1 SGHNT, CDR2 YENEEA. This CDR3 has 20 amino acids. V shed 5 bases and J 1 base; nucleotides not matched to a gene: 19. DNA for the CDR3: TGTGCCAGCAGCCTCGCAGGACCGGGACAGGGCCTTTCGGGCACAGATACGCAGTATTTT. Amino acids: CASSLAGPGQGLSGTDTQYF.

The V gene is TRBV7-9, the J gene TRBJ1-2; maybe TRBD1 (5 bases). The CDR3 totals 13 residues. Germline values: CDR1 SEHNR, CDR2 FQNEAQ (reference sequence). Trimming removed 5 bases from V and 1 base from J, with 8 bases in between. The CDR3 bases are TGTGCCAGCAGCCCACAGGATAACTATGGCTACACCTTC. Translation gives CASSPQDNYGYTF.

The CDR3 DNA reads TGTGCCAGCAGCTTGGCCGGGAGAATGGAGACCCAGTACTTC. This encodes CASSLAGRMETQYF. V and J are TRBV7-2 and TRBJ2-5, with D possibly being TRBD2 (6 bases). This CDR3 has 14 residues. Trimming left V 3 bases short and J 5 bases short, with 13 bases between. Germline V gene lookup returns CDR1 SGHTA and CDR2 FQGNSA.

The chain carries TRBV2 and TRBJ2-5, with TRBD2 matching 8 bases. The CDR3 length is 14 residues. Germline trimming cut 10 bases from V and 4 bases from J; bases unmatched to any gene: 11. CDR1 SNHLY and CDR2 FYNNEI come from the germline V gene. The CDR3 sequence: CATGGSGAPETQYF. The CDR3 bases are TGTGCCACGGGGGGTAGCGGGGCCCCAGAGACCCAGTACTTC.

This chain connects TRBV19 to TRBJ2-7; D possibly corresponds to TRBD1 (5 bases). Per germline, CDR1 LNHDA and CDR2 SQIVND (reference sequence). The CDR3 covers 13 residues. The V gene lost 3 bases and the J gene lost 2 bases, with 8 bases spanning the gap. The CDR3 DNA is TGTGCCAGTAGTATGTCAGGGACCTACGAGCAGTACTTC. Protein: CASSMSGTYEQYF.

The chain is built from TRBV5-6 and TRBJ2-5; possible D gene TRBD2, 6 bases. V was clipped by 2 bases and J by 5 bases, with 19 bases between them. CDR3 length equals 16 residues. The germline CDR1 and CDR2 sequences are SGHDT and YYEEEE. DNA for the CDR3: TGTGCCAGCAGCTTAACCCCCACTACTAGCTCCGAGACCCAGTACTTC. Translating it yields CASSLTPTTSSETQYF.

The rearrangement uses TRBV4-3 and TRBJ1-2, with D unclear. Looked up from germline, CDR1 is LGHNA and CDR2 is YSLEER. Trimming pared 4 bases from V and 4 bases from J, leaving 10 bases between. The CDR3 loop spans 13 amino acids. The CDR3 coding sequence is TGCGCCAGCAGCCCTGGCGCGGGCTATGGCTACACCTTC. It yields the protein CASSPGAGYGYTF.

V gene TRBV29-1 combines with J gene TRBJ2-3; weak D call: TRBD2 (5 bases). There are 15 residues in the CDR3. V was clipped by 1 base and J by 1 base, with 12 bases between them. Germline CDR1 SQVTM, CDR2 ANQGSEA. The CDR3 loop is CSVEVPLARTDTQYF. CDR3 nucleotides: TGCAGCGTTGAAGTTCCCCTAGCCCGCACAGATACGCAGTATTTT.